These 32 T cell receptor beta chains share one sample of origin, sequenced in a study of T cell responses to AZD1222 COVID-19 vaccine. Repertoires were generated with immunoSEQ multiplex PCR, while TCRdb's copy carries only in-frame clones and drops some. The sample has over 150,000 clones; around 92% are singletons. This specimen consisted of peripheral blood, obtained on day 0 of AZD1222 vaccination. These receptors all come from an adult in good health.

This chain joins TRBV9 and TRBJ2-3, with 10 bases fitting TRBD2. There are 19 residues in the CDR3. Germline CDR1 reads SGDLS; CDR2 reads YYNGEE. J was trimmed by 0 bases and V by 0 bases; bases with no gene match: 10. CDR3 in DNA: TGTGCCAGCAGCGTAGCTACTGGACTAGCGGACCCTAGCACAGATACGCAGTATTTT. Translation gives CASSVATGLADPSTDTQYF. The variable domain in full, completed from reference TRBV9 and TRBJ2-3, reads DSGVTQTPKHLITATGQRVTLRCSPRSGDLSVYWYQQSLDQGLQFLIQYYNGEERAKGNILERFSAQQFPDLHSELNLSSLELGDSALYFCASSVATGLADPSTDTQYFGPGTRLTVL.

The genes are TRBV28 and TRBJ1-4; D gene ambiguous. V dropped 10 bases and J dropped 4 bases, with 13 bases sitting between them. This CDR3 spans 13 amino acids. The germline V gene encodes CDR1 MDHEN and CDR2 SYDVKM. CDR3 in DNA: TGTGCCACGTACCGGGCATTTAATGAAAAACTGTTTTTT. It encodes CATYRAFNEKLFF.

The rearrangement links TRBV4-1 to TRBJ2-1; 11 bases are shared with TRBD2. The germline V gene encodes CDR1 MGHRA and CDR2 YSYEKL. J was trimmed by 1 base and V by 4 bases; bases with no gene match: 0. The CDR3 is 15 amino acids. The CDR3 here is CASSRTSGSYNEQFF. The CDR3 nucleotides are TGCGCCAGCAGCCGGACTAGCGGGTCCTACAATGAGCAGTTCTTC.

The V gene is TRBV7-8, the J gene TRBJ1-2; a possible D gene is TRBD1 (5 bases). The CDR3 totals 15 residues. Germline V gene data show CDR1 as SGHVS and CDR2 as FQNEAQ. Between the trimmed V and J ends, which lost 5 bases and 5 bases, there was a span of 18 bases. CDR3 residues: CASSQSGAFRYGYTF. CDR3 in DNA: TGTGCCAGCAGCCAATCTGGGGCTTTTCGTTATGGCTACACCTTC.

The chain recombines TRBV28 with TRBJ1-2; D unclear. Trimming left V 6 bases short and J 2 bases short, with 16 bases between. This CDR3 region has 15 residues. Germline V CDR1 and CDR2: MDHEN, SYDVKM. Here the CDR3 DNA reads TGTGCCAGCAGCCTCCCCGTGAGCTCCAACTATGGCTACACCTTC. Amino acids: CASSLPVSSNYGYTF.

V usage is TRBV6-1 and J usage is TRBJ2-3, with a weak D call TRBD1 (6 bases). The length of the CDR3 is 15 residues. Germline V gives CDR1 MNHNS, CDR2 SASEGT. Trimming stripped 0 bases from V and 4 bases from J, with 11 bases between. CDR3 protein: CASSEAGTHADTQYF. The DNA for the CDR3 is TGTGCCAGCAGTGAAGCAGGGACACACGCAGATACGCAGTATTTT.

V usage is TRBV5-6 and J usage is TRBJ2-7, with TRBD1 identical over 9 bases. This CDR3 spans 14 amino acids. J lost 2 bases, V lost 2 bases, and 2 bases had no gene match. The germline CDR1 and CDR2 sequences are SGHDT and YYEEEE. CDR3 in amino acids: CASSFTGGAYEQYV. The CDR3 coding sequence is TGTGCCAGCAGCTTTACAGGGGGCGCCTACGAGCAGTACGTC.

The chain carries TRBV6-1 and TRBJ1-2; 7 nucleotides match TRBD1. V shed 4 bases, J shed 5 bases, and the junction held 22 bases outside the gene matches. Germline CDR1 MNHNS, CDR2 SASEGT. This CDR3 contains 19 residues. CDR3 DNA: TGTGCCAGCAGTGCTCCCCCGGGACAGCATGCTCAATCTCTGTATGGCTACACCTTC. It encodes CASSAPPGQHAQSLYGYTF.

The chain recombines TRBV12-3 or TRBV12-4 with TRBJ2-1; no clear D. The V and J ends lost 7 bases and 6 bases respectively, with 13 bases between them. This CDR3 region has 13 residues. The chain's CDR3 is CASTPPARNEQFF. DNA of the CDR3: TGTGCCAGCACCCCCCCGGCTCGCAATGAGCAGTTCTTC.

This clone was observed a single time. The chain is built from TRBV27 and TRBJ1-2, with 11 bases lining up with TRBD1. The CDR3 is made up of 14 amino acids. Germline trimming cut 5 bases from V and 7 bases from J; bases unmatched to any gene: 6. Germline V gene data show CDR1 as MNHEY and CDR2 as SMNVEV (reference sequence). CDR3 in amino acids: CASSDGQGARGYTF. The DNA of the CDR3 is TGTGCCAGCAGTGACGGACAGGGGGCGCGTGGCTACACCTTC.

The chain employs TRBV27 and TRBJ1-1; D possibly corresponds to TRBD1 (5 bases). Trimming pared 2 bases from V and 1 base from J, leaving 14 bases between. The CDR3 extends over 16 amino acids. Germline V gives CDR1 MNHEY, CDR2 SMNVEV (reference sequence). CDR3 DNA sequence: TGTGCCAGCAGTTTAGGGGCAGAGGTTTCGAACACTGAAGCTTTCTTT. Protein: CASSLGAEVSNTEAFF.

DNA of the CDR3: TGTGCCAGCAGCCACGGGACTAGCGGAAACACCGGGGAGCTGTTTTTT. As protein: CASSHGTSGNTGELFF. The V gene is TRBV3-1 (or the pseudogene TRBV3-2), the J gene TRBJ2-2, with 11 bases identical to TRBD2. The CDR3 loop spans 16 amino acids. V was clipped by 3 bases and J by 2 bases; unmatched bases: 2. Germline V gene sequence: CDR1 LGHDT, CDR2 YNNKEL (reference sequence).

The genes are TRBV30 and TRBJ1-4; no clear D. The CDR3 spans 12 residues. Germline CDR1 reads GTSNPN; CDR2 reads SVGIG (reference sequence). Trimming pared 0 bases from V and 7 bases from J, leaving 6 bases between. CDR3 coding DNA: TGTGCCTGGAGTGTTCGGCTTGAAAAACTGTTTTTT. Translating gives CAWSVRLEKLFF. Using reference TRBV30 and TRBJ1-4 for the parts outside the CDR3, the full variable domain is SQTIHQWPATLVQPVGSPLSLECTVEGTSNPNLYWYRQAAGRGLQLLFYSVGIGQISSEVPQNLSASRPQDRQFILSSKKLLLSDSGFYLCAWSVRLEKLFFGSGTQLSVL.

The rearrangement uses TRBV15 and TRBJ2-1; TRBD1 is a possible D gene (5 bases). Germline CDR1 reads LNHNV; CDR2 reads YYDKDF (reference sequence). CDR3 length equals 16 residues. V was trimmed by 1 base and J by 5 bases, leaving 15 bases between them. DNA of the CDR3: TGTGCCACCAGCAGAGTGAGACAGAAACTTAACAATGAGCAGTTCTTC. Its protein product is CATSRVRQKLNNEQFF.

This chain's CDR3 is CASSPISGRAFNEQFF. In DNA form, the CDR3 reads TGTGCCAGCAGCCCTATTAGCGGGAGGGCCTTCAATGAGCAGTTCTTC. The chain is built from TRBV7-9 and TRBJ2-1; TRBD2 agrees at 11 bases. This CDR3 spans 16 amino acids. The germline V gene has CDR1 SEHNR and CDR2 FQNEAQ (reference sequence). Trimming cost V 5 bases and J 6 bases; bases outside gene matches: 9.

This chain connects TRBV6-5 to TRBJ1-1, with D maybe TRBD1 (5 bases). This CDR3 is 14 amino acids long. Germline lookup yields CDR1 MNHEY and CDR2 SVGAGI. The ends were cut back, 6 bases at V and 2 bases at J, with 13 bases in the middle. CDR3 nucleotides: TGTGCCAGCAGAAAACGGGACCGCAACACTGAAGCTTTCTTT. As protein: CASRKRDRNTEAFF.

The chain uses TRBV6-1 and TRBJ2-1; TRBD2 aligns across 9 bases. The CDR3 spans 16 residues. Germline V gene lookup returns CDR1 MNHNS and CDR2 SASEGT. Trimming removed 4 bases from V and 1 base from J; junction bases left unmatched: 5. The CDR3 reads CASSARTSVSYNEQFF. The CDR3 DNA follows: TGTGCCAGCAGTGCCAGGACTAGCGTATCCTACAATGAGCAGTTCTTC.

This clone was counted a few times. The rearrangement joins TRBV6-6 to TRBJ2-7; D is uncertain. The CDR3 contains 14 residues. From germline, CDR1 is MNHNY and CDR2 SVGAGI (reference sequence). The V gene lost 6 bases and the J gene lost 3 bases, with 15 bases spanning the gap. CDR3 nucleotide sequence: TGTGCCAGCAGCCCTGACTGGTCTATCTACGAGCAGTACTTC. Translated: CASSPDWSIYEQYF.

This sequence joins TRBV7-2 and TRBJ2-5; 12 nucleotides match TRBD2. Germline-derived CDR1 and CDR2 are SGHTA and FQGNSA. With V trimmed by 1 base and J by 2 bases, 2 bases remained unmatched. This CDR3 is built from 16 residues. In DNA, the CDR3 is TGTGCCAGCAGCTTAGGGCTAGCGGGGGGGCAAGAGACCCAGTACTTC. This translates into CASSLGLAGGQETQYF.

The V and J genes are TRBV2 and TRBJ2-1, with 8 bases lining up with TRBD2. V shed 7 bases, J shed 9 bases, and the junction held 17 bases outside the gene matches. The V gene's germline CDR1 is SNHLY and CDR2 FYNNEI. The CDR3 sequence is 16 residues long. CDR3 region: CASIRGVFGGDVEQFF. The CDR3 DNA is TGTGCCAGCATCCGAGGGGTGTTCGGGGGGGATGTTGAGCAGTTCTTC.

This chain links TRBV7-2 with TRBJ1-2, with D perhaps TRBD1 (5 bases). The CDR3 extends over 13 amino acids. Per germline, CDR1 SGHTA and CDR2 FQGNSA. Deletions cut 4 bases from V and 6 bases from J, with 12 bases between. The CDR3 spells CASSYHGGDGYTF. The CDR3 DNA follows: TGTGCCAGCAGCTATCACGGAGGGGATGGCTACACCTTC.

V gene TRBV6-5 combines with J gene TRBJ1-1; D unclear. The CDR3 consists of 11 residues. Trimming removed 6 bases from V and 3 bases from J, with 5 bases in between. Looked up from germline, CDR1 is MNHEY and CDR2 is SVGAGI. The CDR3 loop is CASRGDTEAFF. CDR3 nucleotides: TGTGCCAGCAGAGGCGACACTGAAGCTTTCTTT.

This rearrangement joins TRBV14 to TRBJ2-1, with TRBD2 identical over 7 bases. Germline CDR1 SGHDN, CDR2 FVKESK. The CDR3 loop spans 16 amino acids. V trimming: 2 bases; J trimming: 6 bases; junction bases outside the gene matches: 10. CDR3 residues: CASSQFAGEWANEQFF. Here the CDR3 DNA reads TGTGCCAGCAGCCAATTCGCGGGAGAATGGGCCAATGAGCAGTTCTTC.

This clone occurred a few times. CDR3 bases: TGTGCCAGCAGCCCCTACCGACGCACAGATACGCAGTATTTT. It specifies CASSPYRRTDTQYF. This rearrangement joins TRBV7-2 to TRBJ2-3; D is undetermined. This CDR3 is built from 14 residues. V shed 5 bases and J shed 1 base, with 10 bases lying between them. Germline CDR1 reads SGHTA; CDR2 reads FQGNSA.

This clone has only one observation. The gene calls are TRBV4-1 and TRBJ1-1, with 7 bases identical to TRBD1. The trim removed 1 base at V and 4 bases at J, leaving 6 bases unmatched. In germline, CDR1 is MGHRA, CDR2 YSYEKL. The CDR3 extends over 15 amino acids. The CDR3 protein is CASSQAYTGATEAFF. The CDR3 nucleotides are TGCGCCAGCAGCCAAGCCTATACAGGGGCCACTGAAGCTTTCTTT.

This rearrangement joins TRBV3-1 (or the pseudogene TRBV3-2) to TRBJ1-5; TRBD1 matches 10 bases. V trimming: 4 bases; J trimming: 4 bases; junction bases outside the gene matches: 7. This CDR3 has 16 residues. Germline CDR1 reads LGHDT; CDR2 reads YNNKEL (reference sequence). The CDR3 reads CASSLRSGQGNQPQHF. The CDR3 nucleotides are TGTGCCAGCAGCCTTCGATCGGGACAGGGGAATCAGCCCCAGCATTTT.

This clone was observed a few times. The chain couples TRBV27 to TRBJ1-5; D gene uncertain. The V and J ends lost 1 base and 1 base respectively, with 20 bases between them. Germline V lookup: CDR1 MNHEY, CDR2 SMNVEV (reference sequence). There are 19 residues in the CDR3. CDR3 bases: TGTGCCAGCAGTTTATTGTCCAGGTACCACCGGGTGAGCAATCAGCCCCAGCATTTT. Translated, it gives CASSLLSRYHRVSNQPQHF.

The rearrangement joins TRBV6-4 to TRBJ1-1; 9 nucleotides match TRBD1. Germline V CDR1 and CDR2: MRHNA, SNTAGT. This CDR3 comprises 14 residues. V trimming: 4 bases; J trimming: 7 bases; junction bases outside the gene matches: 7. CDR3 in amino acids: CASSVAQGADEAFF. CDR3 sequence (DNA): TGTGCCAGCAGTGTCGCACAGGGGGCCGATGAAGCTTTCTTT.

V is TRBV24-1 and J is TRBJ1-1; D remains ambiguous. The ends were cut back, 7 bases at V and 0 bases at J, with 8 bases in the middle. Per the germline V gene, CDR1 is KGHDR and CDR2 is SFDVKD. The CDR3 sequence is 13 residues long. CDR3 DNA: TGTGCCACCAGCACAGAGTTGAACACTGAAGCTTTCTTT. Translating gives CATSTELNTEAFF.

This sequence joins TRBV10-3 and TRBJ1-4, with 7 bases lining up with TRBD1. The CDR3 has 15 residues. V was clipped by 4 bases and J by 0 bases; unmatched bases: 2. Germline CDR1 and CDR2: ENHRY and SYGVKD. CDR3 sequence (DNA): TGTGCCATCAGTGGCGGGACAGCAACTAATGAAAAACTGTTTTTT. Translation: CAISGGTATNEKLFF.

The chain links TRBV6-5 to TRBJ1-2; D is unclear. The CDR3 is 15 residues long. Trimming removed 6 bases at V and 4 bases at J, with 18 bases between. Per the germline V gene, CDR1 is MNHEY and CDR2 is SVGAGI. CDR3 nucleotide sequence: TGTGCCAGCAGACCCGGGCCCGAGGCTCCCTATGGCTACACCTTC. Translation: CASRPGPEAPYGYTF.

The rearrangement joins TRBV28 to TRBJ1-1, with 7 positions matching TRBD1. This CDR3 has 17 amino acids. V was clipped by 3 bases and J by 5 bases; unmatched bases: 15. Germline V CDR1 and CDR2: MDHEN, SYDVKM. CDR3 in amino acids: CASSLPTGTFGGTEAFF. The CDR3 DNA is TGTGCCAGCAGTTTGCCGACAGGGACGTTTGGCGGGACTGAAGCTTTCTTT.